This passage covers 21 T cell receptor beta chains from one sample sequenced in a study of PD-L1 blockade in urothelial cancer. Method: immunoSEQ multiplex PCR; TCRdb's copy keeps in-frame clones and lacks some. The repertoire holds about 95,000 clones, with around 86% as singletons. Time point defined: pretreatment peripheral blood. The sequences come from PBMCs, collected around atezolizumab (anti-PD-L1) treatment. The receptor source for this set is a man aged 55 to 69 with urothelial cancer.

The chain carries TRBV5-1 and TRBJ1-2, with 7 bases aligning to TRBD1. CDR3 size: 14 residues. The germline V gene has CDR1 SGHRS and CDR2 YFSETQ. V trimming: 5 bases; J trimming: 4 bases; junction bases outside the gene matches: 8. The CDR3 loop reads CASSPTGISYGYTF. CDR3 bases: TGCGCCAGCAGTCCGACAGGGATCAGCTATGGCTACACCTTC.

The J gene is TRBJ2-7, the V gene TRBV6-5, with D maybe TRBD1 (5 bases). Germline CDR1 MNHEY, CDR2 SVGAGI. The V and J ends lost 7 bases and 6 bases respectively, with 13 bases between them. The CDR3 consists of 12 residues. For the CDR3, the DNA is TGTGCCAGCAAATCCCAGGGTTCCGAGCAGTACTTC. Protein product: CASKSQGSEQYF.

V and J are TRBV7-2 and TRBJ2-7; 13 bases match TRBD2. J was trimmed by 7 bases and V by 5 bases; bases with no gene match: 5. The CDR3 consists of 14 residues. Germline assignment: CDR1 SGHTA and CDR2 FQGNSA. The CDR3 region is CASSPGLAGREQYF. The CDR3 DNA is TGTGCCAGCAGCCCGGGACTAGCGGGGAGGGAGCAGTACTTC.

This chain links TRBV28 with TRBJ1-2; 10 bases match TRBD1. CDR3 length equals 15 residues. Germline V gives CDR1 MDHEN, CDR2 SYDVKM. J gave up 3 bases and V 2 bases, and 3 bases lay outside the gene matches. The CDR3 loop is CASSLGTGADYGYTF. The DNA for the CDR3 is TGTGCCAGCAGTTTAGGGACAGGGGCGGACTATGGCTACACCTTC.

The chain carries TRBV2 and TRBJ2-7; 7 bases align to TRBD2. CDR3 size: 13 residues. Trimming cost V 6 bases and J 3 bases; bases outside gene matches: 5. Germline values: CDR1 SNHLY, CDR2 FYNNEI. CDR3 nucleotides: TGTGCCAGCAGGGATGGGACTAACTACGAGCAGTACTTC. Its translation is CASRDGTNYEQYF.

This clone has just a few counts. This sequence joins TRBV6-1 and TRBJ1-1, with unresolved D. The V end was cut by 11 bases, the J end by 2 bases, with 15 bases between. Per germline, CDR1 MNHNS and CDR2 SASEGT. CDR3 size: 13 residues. CDR3 bases: TGTGCCTGGAGTCTTTTCCCCAACACTGAAGCTTTCTTT. As protein: CAWSLFPNTEAFF.

The V call is TRBV27, the J call TRBJ2-5; D is perhaps TRBD2 (6 bases). The CDR3 spans 16 residues. The germline gives CDR1 MNHEY, CDR2 SMNVEV (reference sequence). The V and J ends lost 3 bases and 1 base respectively, with 15 bases between them. This CDR3 reads CASSFYGEESQETQYF. The CDR3 DNA reads as TGTGCCAGCAGTTTTTATGGGGAGGAAAGCCAAGAGACCCAGTACTTC.

The rearrangement uses TRBV10-3 and TRBJ1-2, with 9 bases identical to TRBD1. This CDR3 has 12 residues. The V and J ends lost 4 bases and 6 bases, in that order; junction bases with no gene match: 0. Germline CDR1 ENHRY, CDR2 SYGVKD. The CDR3, as DNA: TGTGCCATCAGTGGGGACAGGGATGGCTACACCTTC. Translating it yields CAISGDRDGYTF.

This sequence joins TRBV19 and TRBJ2-7; a weak D match, TRBD2 (5 bases). CDR3 length: 12 amino acids. Trimming removed 2 bases from V and 6 bases from J, with 8 bases in between. Germline CDR1 and CDR2: LNHDA and SQIVND (reference sequence). The CDR3 sequence is CASSISDSEQYF. Here the CDR3 DNA reads TGTGCCAGTAGTATATCGGACTCCGAGCAGTACTTC.

The V and J genes are TRBV19 and TRBJ1-1; no clear D. Trimming stripped 7 bases from V and 0 bases from J, with 9 bases between. CDR1 and CDR2 from the germline V gene are LNHDA and SQIVND (reference sequence). The CDR3 is 13 residues long. The CDR3 sequence is CASTRQVNTEAFF. Written as DNA, the CDR3 is TGTGCCAGTACACGGCAGGTGAACACTGAAGCTTTCTTT.

This chain links TRBV19 with TRBJ2-5; TRBD2 matches at 13 bases. This CDR3 region has 17 residues. In germline, CDR1 is LNHDA, CDR2 SQIVND (reference sequence). J was trimmed by 2 bases and V by 1 base; bases with no gene match: 4. Here the CDR3 reads CASSIVSGLAGQETQYF. As DNA, the CDR3 is TGTGCCAGTAGTATAGTATCGGGACTAGCGGGACAAGAGACCCAGTACTTC. Looking up the rest from reference TRBV19 and TRBJ2-5 gives the full variable domain: DGGITQSPKYLFRKEGQNVTLSCEQNLNHDAMYWYRQDPGQGLRLIYYSQIVNDFQKGDIAEGYSVSREKKESFPLTVTSAQKNPTAFYLCASSIVSGLAGQETQYFGPGTRLLVL.

CDR3 in amino acids: CASSRNRDTEAFF. CDR3 nucleotides: TGTGCCAGCAGTCGTAACAGGGACACTGAAGCTTTCTTT. The V call is TRBV14, the J call TRBJ1-1; D perhaps matches TRBD1 (6 bases). Per the germline V gene, CDR1 is SGHDN and CDR2 is FVKESK. The CDR3 is made up of 13 amino acids. The V end lost 6 bases, the J end lost 3 bases, and 11 bases lay between the germline ends.

The chain uses TRBV6-5 and TRBJ1-2, with 7 bases aligning to TRBD1. Losses at the gene ends were 6 bases for V and 8 bases for J; bases not matched to a gene: 9. Germline-derived CDR1 and CDR2 are MNHEY and SVGAGI. The CDR3 consists of 13 residues. CDR3 sequence reads: CASRSQGVNGYTF. The CDR3 DNA follows: TGTGCCAGCAGATCGCAGGGGGTCAACGGCTACACCTTC.

This clone was picked up a small number of times. CDR3 protein: CASSFTAPMNTEAFF. The CDR3 DNA sequence: TGTGCCAGCAGCTTCACAGCCCCCATGAACACTGAAGCTTTCTTT. The V gene is TRBV5-6, the J gene TRBJ1-1; no clear D. Trimming left V 2 bases short and J 0 bases short, with 11 bases between. The CDR3 extends over 15 amino acids. Germline CDR1 is SGHDT and CDR2 is YYEEEE.

V usage is TRBV4-1 and J usage is TRBJ1-1; 7 nucleotides line up with TRBD1. The CDR3 is made up of 15 amino acids. V lost 3 bases and J lost 4; bases outside the gene matches: 8. Germline V gene sequence: CDR1 MGHRA, CDR2 YSYEKL. The DNA of the CDR3 is TGCGCCAGCAGCCACCCGTTACAGGGGTTCACTGAAGCTTTCTTT. It yields the protein CASSHPLQGFTEAFF.

The chain combines TRBV29-1 with TRBJ1-2; D might be TRBD1 (6 bases). Trimming left V 4 bases short and J 3 bases short, with 12 bases between. CDR1 and CDR2 (germline): SQVTM, ANQGSEA. CDR3 length: 13 residues. CDR3: CSVGEGGDYGYTF. In nucleotides, the CDR3 is TGCAGCGTTGGCGAAGGGGGGGACTATGGCTACACCTTC.

The V and J genes are TRBV15 and TRBJ2-5, with D unresolved. Trimming took 4 bases from V and 4 from J, leaving 10 bases between them. CDR1 and CDR2 (germline): LNHNV, YYDKDF (reference sequence). The CDR3 sequence is 13 residues long. Here the CDR3 reads CATSTPTTETQYF. Written as DNA, the CDR3 is TGTGCCACCAGCACTCCTACTACAGAGACCCAGTACTTC.

The chain couples TRBV5-1 to TRBJ1-3; D is unresolved. Trimming shortened V by 3 bases and J by 1 base, and 8 bases separated the two germline ends. CDR1 is SGHRS and CDR2 is YFSETQ in the germline V gene. The CDR3 sequence is 14 residues long. The CDR3 DNA follows: TGCGCCAGCAGCTCCTGGGAGTCTGGAAACACCATATATTTT. Amino acids: CASSSWESGNTIYF.

V gene TRBV10-3 combines with J gene TRBJ1-2; no reliable D call. Trimming pared 3 bases from V and 2 bases from J, leaving 7 bases between. Germline CDR1 reads ENHRY; CDR2 reads SYGVKD. This CDR3 has 13 amino acids. CDR3 residues: CAISDPLNYGYTF. The CDR3 nucleotides are TGTGCCATCAGTGACCCCTTAAACTATGGCTACACCTTC.

The CDR3 DNA reads as TGCGCCAGCAGCCAGCAGCGGGGCCGTCTTTTTGCCTATGGCTACACCTTC. Protein: CASSQQRGRLFAYGYTF. The chain combines TRBV4-3 with TRBJ1-2; a weak D match, TRBD1 (5 bases). Germline lookup yields CDR1 LGHNA and CDR2 YSLEER. The CDR3 runs to 17 residues. V shed 3 bases and J shed 4 bases, with 21 bases lying between them.

The gene calls are TRBV10-3 and TRBJ1-5; TRBD1 aligns across 7 bases. V shed 3 bases and J 6 bases; nucleotides not matched to a gene: 8. The CDR3 extends over 15 amino acids. The germline CDR1 and CDR2 sequences are ENHRY and SYGVKD. The CDR3 loop reads CAISDSLAGGQPQHF. CDR3 in DNA: TGTGCCATCAGTGATTCTTTGGCAGGGGGTCAGCCCCAGCATTTT.